This T cell receptor (beta chain) comes out of a study of blood T cell repertoires in COVID-19. Study context: The United States, Italy and Spain provided the acute and convalescent COVID-19 samples. Sample material is recorded as cDNA or gDNA derived from T cells, B-cell-depleted T cells, or PBMCs.

Germline-derived CDR1 and CDR2 are LGHNA and YSLEER. The CDR3 is 14 residues long. Trimming took 4 bases from V and 2 from J; bases not matched to a gene: 5. Source study methods: For nucleated cells, counts were estimated from reference gene primer amplification. TCRdb's copy holds only in-frame clones and misses some; the assay was immunoSEQ multiplex PCR. V and J calls plus clone size are reproduced from that table; the DNA served to infer D and trimming. The table has more than 95,000 clones, about 84% seen once. The specimen sequenced was peripheral blood. The sequence was collected from a human donor in a cohort sampled during active COVID-19. The rearrangement joins TRBV4-3 to TRBJ2-7; 7 bases agree with TRBD2. The CDR3 sequence is CASSPASGAYEQYF. For the CDR3, the DNA is TGCGCCAGCAGCCCCGCCAGCGGGGCCTACGAGCAGTACTTC.